This note documents a single TCR beta chain sequence. Germline V gene sequence: CDR1 LGHNA, CDR2 YNFKEQ. V was clipped by 0 bases and J by 2 bases, with 5 bases between them. CDR3 size: 15 residues. The authors' processing: Amplifying reference gene primers gave estimates of nucleated cell counts. Only in-frame clones appear in the TCRdb table, and some are missing; sequencing was by immunoSEQ multiplex PCR. Clonal size and the V and J genes are those of that table, whereas D and trimming came from the DNA. Found here are 95,000 to 150,000 clones, about 86% of them singletons; the top ten hold nearly 0.9%. The sample is drawn from a study of blood T cell repertoires in COVID-19.

The receptor was isolated from a woman in her fifties or sixties with active or convalescent COVID-19. The sample taken for sequencing was peripheral blood. The gene calls are TRBV4-2 and TRBJ2-6; D ambiguous. The CDR3: CASSQELAGANVLTF. The CDR3 DNA follows: TGTGCCAGCAGCCAAGAATTAGCTGGGGCCAACGTCCTGACTTTC.